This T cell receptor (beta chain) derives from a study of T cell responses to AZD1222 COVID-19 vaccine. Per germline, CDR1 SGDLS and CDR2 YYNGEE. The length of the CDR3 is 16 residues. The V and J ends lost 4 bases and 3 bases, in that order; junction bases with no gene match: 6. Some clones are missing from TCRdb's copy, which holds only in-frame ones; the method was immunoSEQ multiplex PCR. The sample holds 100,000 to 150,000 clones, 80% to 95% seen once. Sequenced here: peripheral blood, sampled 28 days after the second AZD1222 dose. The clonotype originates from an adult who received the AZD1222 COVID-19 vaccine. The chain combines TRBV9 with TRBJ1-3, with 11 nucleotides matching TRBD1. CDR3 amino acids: CASSPRTGGVGNTIYF. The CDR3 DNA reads TGTGCCAGCAGCCCCCGGACAGGGGGCGTTGGAAACACCATATATTTT.